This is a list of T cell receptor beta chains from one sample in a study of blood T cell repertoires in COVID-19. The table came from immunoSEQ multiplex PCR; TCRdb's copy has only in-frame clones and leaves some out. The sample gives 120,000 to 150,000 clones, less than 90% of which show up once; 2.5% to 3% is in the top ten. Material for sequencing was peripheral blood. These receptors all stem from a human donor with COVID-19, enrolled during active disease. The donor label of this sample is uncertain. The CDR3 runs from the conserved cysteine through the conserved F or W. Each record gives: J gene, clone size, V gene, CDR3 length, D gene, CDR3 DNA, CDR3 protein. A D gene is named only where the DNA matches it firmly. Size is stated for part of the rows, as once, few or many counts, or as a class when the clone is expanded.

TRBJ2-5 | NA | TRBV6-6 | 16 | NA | TGTGCCAGCAGTTACCCTCCGGGACTTTTCCAAGAGACCCAGTACTTC | CASSYPPGLFQETQYF
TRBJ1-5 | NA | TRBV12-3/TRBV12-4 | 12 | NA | TGTGCCAGCAGTCGGGGAGATCAGCCCCAGCATTTT | CASSRGDQPQHF
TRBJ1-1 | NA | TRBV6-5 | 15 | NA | TGTGCCAGCAGTCTACAGACGGGGTGGAACACTGAAGCTTTCTTT | CASSLQTGWNTEAFF
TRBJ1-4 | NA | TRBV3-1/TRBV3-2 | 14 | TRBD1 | TGTGCCAGCCGCACCGGGACAGGGCTCGGAAAACTGTTTTTT | CASRTGTGLGKLFF
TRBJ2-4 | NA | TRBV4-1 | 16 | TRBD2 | TGCGCCAGCAGCCAAGTGGCTAGCGGGGGGAGTTACATTCAGTACTTC | CASSQVASGGSYIQYF
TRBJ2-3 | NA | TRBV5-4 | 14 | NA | TGTGCCAGCAGCTTGGGTTCGTGGGAGGATACGCAGTATTTT | CASSLGSWEDTQYF
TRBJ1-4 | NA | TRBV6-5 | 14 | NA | TGTGCCAGCAGTTACGGAGGGGTTAATGAAAAACTGTTTTTT | CASSYGGVNEKLFF
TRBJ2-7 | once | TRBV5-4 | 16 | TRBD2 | TGTGCCAGCAGTCAAGAGGCTAGCGGGAGATCCTACGAGCAGTACTTC | CASSQEASGRSYEQYF
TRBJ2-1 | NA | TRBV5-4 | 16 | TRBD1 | TGTGCCAGCAGCCTTGGCAGGGGGAGCTCCTACAATGAGCAGTTCTTC | CASSLGRGSSYNEQFF
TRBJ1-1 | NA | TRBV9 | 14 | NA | TGTGCCAGCAGCCCAAGAGGGGGTAACACTGAAGCTTTCTTT | CASSPRGGNTEAFF
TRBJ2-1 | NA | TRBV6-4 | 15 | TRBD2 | TGTGCCAGCAGTGAAGCGGGAGGCTCCTACAATGAGCAGTTCTTC | CASSEAGGSYNEQFF
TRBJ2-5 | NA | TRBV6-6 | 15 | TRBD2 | TGTGCCAGCAGTCGGACTAGCGCGATATCAGAGACCCAGTACTTC | CASSRTSAISETQYF
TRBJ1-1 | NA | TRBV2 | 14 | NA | TGTGCCAGCAGTGAAACTCGACAGAACACTGAAGCTTTCTTT | CASSETRQNTEAFF
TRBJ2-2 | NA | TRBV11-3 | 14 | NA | TGTGCCAGCAGCATTAACTCCGGCACCGGGGAGCTGTTTTTT | CASSINSGTGELFF
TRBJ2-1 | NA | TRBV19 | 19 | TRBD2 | TGTGCCAGTAGTACCCTAGCGGGGGCCTACGAGCGACCCTACAATGAGCAGTTCTTC | CASSTLAGAYERPYNEQFF
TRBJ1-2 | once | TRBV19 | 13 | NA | TGTGCCAGTAGTATATCCAGGGAGGCGGGCTACACCTTC | CASSISREAGYTF
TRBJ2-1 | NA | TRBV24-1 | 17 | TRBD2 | TGTGCCACCAGTTCCAGAGCGGGGGACCCATCCTACAATGAGCAGTTCTTC | CATSSRAGDPSYNEQFF
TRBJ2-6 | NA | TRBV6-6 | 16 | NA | TGTGCCAGCACCCTAGGGGCATACTCTGGGGCCAACGTCCTGACTTTC | CASTLGAYSGANVLTF
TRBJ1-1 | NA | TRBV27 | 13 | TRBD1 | TGTGCCAGCGTAGACAGGGGGCACACTGAAGCTTTCTTT | CASVDRGHTEAFF
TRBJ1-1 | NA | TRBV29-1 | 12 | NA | TGCAGCGTTGAGGTCGGGGACACTGAAGCTTTCTTT | CSVEVGDTEAFF
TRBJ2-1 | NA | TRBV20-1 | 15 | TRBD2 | TGCAGTGCTAGTGGACTAGCGGGAGGGTTGAATGAGCAGTTCTTC | CSASGLAGGLNEQFF
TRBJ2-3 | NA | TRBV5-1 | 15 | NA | TGCGCCAGCAGCTTGCAGGGGCTAGGCACAGATACGCAGTATTTT | CASSLQGLGTDTQYF
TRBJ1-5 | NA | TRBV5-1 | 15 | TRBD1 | TGCGCCAGCAGTCCCCCAGGGGGCAGCAATCAGCCCCAGCATTTT | CASSPPGGSNQPQHF
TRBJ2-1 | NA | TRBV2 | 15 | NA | TGTGCCAGCAGTGAAAGAGCGATGTCCTACAATGAGCAGTTCTTC | CASSERAMSYNEQFF
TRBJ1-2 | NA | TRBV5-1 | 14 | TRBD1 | TGCGCCAGCAGCGTGGAACAGGGGATGCAGGGCTACACCTTC | CASSVEQGMQGYTF
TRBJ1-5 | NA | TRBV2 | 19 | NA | TGTGCCAGCAGTTTTGGGGCAGGGGCTCCTCTTGGAATCAATCAGCCCCAGCATTTT | CASSFGAGAPLGINQPQHF